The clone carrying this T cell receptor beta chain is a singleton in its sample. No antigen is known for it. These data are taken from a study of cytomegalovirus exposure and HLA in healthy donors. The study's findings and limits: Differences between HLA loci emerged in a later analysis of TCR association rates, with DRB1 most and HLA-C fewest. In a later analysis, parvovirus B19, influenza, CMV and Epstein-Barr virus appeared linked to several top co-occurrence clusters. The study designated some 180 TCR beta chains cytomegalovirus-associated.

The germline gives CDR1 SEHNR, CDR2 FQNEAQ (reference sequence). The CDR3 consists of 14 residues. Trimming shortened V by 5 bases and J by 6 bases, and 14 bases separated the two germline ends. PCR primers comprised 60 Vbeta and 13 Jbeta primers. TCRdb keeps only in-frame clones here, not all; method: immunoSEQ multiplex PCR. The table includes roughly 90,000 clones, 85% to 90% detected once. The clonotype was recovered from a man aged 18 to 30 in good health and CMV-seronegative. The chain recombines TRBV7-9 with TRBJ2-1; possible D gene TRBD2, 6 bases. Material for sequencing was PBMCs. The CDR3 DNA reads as TGTGCCAGCAGCCCCCGGGGACTCCCCAATGAGCAGTTCTTC. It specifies CASSPRGLPNEQFF.